This TCR beta chain comes out of a study of patients and donors after allogeneic stem cell transplantation. Germline CDR1 SGHNT, CDR2 YENEEA. This CDR3 has 13 residues. V trimming: 3 bases; J trimming: 5 bases; junction bases outside the gene matches: 3. TCRdb reprocessed the RT-PCR reads via MiXCR and lists one record per CDR3 protein. Of around 7,000 distinct CDR3 sequences detected, 12% appear once; the ten largest clones hold over 40%. The TCR was taken from a human donor who was either an allogeneic HSCT recipient or a stem cell or donor lymphocyte infusion donor (not recorded which). It is not recorded whose cells these are; they may come from a transplant donor. The chain links TRBV11-3 to TRBJ2-7; 8 bases are shared with TRBD2. The sequencing input was blood, either unsorted or a sorted T cell fraction (not recorded which). CDR3 protein: CASSLGLGNEQYF. The CDR3 region has the DNA TGTGCCAGCAGCTTGGGACTAGGAAACGAGCAGTACTTC.